The T cell receptor (beta chain) described here comes from a study of T cell responses to AZD1222 COVID-19 vaccine. Study outcomes and limitations: Donors were mostly white British, more females; clonal diversity possibly underestimated. Nearly half of unique spike-specific TCRs reportedly avoided B.1.351 and B.1.1.7 mutated regions. Just five to seven AZD1222 recipients tested seropositive at baseline. Repertoire sampling happened only post peak T cell response.

Produced via immunoSEQ multiplex PCR; TCRdb's table is partial and in-frame only. Of some 170,000 clones detected, approximately 92% appear once; the ten largest clones hold roughly 1%. Germline V gene sequence: CDR1 SGHTA, CDR2 FQGNSA. The CDR3 spans 13 residues. V was shortened by 6 bases and J by 7 bases, with 15 bases between the two germline ends. On this clone: Its specificity is not known.

The sequence was obtained from an adult who received the MenACWY meningococcal vaccine as a control. The material sequenced was peripheral blood, taken 28 days after the second dose of the MenACWY control vaccine. The chain combines TRBV7-2 with TRBJ1-1; possible D gene TRBD1, 5 bases. The CDR3 sequence is CASSRSGSSEAFF. CDR3 DNA sequence: TGTGCCAGCAGTCGTTCAGGGTCTAGTGAAGCTTTCTTT.